Listed below are T cell receptor beta chains from one sample, sequenced in a study of blood T cell repertoires in COVID-19. Profiled with immunoSEQ multiplex PCR; TCRdb holds only in-frame clones, not every one. Of around 260,000 clones listed, roughly 89% were seen once; the top ten hold roughly 0.8%. The material sequenced was peripheral blood. The receptors were sampled from a man aged 30 to 39 with acute or convalescent COVID-19. CDR3s include the opening cysteine and the closing phenylalanine or tryptophan. The D gene is left open where the match is weak. Not all rows give a size; the values are once, few, many and, for expanded clones, a class.

TGTGCCAGCTCACCCGGAGGGGGCGAAGCTAATGAAAAACTGTTTTTT CASSPGGGEANEKLFF 16 TRBV18 . TRBJ1-4 TRBD1
TGTGCCAGCAGCGGGGGCAGGGCCGATAACTATGGCTACACCTTC CASSGGRADNYGYTF 15 TRBV3-1/TRBV3-2 once TRBJ1-2 .
TGTGCCAGCAATTCGGGTGGACAGCGGAACACTGAAGCTTTCTTT CASNSGGQRNTEAFF 15 TRBV28 few TRBJ1-1 .
TGCAGCGTTGATAGTCGGCTAGCAGACAATGAGCAGTTCTTC CSVDSRLADNEQFF 14 TRBV29-1 . TRBJ2-1 .
TGTGCCAGCGGGTACGGGGGGCAGCCCCAGCATTTT CASGYGGQPQHF 12 TRBV13 . TRBJ1-5 .
TGCGCCAGCAGCCCGGGGGAAGTAGGATCGGGAGGGGCAGATACGCAGTATTTT CASSPGEVGSGGADTQYF 18 TRBV5-1 once TRBJ2-3 TRBD2
TGTGCCAGCAGTTATACAGGGATGGGAAGTGGCTACACCTTC CASSYTGMGSGYTF 14 TRBV6-5 . TRBJ1-2 .
TGTGCCAGCAGCAAAGCCTCAAATGAAAAACTGTTTTTT CASSKASNEKLFF 13 TRBV6-2/TRBV6-3 few TRBJ1-4 .
TGTGCCAGCAGCCCCCTGGCCGGAGCGAACACCGGGGAGCTGTTTTTT CASSPLAGANTGELFF 16 TRBV7-6 . TRBJ2-2 .
TGTGCCAGCATCGCCTTCGGGAGCTCTGGAAACACCATATATTTT CASIAFGSSGNTIYF 15 TRBV11-2 . TRBJ1-3 .
TGTGCCAGCTCACCACAGGGGGAGAACACTGAAGCTTTCTTT CASSPQGENTEAFF 14 TRBV18 . TRBJ1-1 .
TGTGCCAGCAGTTACTCGGTAGCGGACACCATATATTTT CASSYSVADTIYF 13 TRBV6-6 . TRBJ1-3 .
TGTGCCAGCAGCCCCCCCCCTGACAGGGCAACTAATGAAAAACTGTTTTTT CASSPPPDRATNEKLFF 17 TRBV7-9 . TRBJ1-4 TRBD1
TGCAGTGCTAGTCGGGGGGGGGCGCACGAGCAGTACTTC CSASRGGAHEQYF 13 TRBV20-1 . TRBJ2-7 TRBD2
TGTGCCAGCACGCCTGGGAGGCGCTCCTACAATGAGCAGTTCTTC CASTPGRRSYNEQFF 15 TRBV14 once TRBJ2-1 .
TGCGCCAGCACCCGGGATAGCAATCAGCCCCAGCATTTT CASTRDSNQPQHF 13 TRBV10-2 . TRBJ1-5 .
TGTGCCAGCTCACCAGTAGGCAGGAACTATGGCTACACCTTC CASSPVGRNYGYTF 14 TRBV18 . TRBJ1-2 .
TGCAGCGTTGTTCCCTCGCTAGCGGGAGGGGGGACCCAGTACTTC CSVVPSLAGGGTQYF 15 TRBV29-1 . TRBJ2-5 TRBD2
TGTGCCAGCAGCCCGGCGGGAGGCGCAGATACGCAGTATTTT CASSPAGGADTQYF 14 TRBV28 . TRBJ2-3 TRBD2
TGCGCCAGCAGTTCGGGACAGCCAAACGGGAACACTGAAGCTTTCTTT CASSSGQPNGNTEAFF 16 TRBV5-1 . TRBJ1-1 TRBD1
TGTGCCAGCAGCGAGGGGGGGAACAATCAGCCCCAGCATTTT CASSEGGNNQPQHF 14 TRBV9 . TRBJ1-5 .
TGTGCCAGCTCACTCCTCCAAGAGACCCAGTACTTC CASSLLQETQYF 12 TRBV18 . TRBJ2-5 .
TGTGCCAGCAGTAAAGGGGACGCAGGGGTTGAGACCCAGTACTTC CASSKGDAGVETQYF 15 TRBV7-6 . TRBJ2-5 .
TGTGCCAGCAGATCCCCCACCGGGACAGGGAACAGTAGCTATGGCTACACCTTC CASRSPTGTGNSSYGYTF 18 TRBV28 . TRBJ1-2 TRBD1
TGCGCCAGCAGCTTGGTTTTCAGGGGGGAAGATACGCAGTATTTT CASSLVFRGEDTQYF 15 TRBV5-1 . TRBJ2-3 .
TGCGCCAGCAGTTCGACAGGGAGTAGCTCCTACAATGAGCAGTTCTTC CASSSTGSSSYNEQFF 16 TRBV10-2 few TRBJ2-1 TRBD1
TGCAGCGCGGCTGGGGGCCAGACCTACGAGCAGTACTTC CSAAGGQTYEQYF 13 TRBV29-1 once TRBJ2-7 .
TGCGCCAGCAGCTTCTGGACTAGCGGGAGGGAATACGAGCAGTACTTC CASSFWTSGREYEQYF 16 TRBV5-1 . TRBJ2-7 TRBD2
TGTGCCAGCAGCTTATCTGGGACAGGGGGCCCCTTACTTTACGAGCAGTACTTC CASSLSGTGGPLLYEQYF 18 TRBV5-7 . TRBJ2-7 TRBD1
TGTGCCAGCAAAACCGACAGGGCGGGTAATTCACCCCTCCACTTT CASKTDRAGNSPLHF 15 TRBV6-6 . TRBJ1-6 TRBD1
TGTGCCAGCAGCCAAGCCGGGACAGCCTTCCAGACCCAGTACTTC CASSQAGTAFQTQYF 15 TRBV3-1/TRBV3-2 . TRBJ2-5 TRBD1
TGTGCCAGCAGTCATGAGAGGAACTATGGCTACACCTTC CASSHERNYGYTF 13 TRBV27 . TRBJ1-2 .
TGTGCCAGCAGTGAAATTCAGGGGGCACGAGAGACCCAGTACTTC CASSEIQGARETQYF 15 TRBV6-1 . TRBJ2-5 TRBD1
TGTGCCAGCAGCGTAGCGGGGAACGACGAGAGCACTGAAGCTTTCTTT CASSVAGNDESTEAFF 16 TRBV9 . TRBJ1-1 .
TGTGCCACCAGTGATTTTGCCAGGGATAGGACCGGGGAGCTGTTTTTT CATSDFARDRTGELFF 16 TRBV24-1 . TRBJ2-2 .
TGTGCCAGCAGGACACGTATTGGAGGGCCGGGAGGCAGGACCTACGAGCAGTACTTC CASRTRIGGPGGRTYEQYF 19 TRBV2 few TRBJ2-7 TRBD2
TGTGCCTGGAGAAAACAGGGGTTGGGCAATCAGCCCCAGCATTTT CAWRKQGLGNQPQHF 15 TRBV30 . TRBJ1-5 TRBD1
TGTGCCAGCAGTTACTCTCAGGGTGACTATGGCTACACCTTC CASSYSQGDYGYTF 14 TRBV6-5 . TRBJ1-2 .
TGTGCCAGGACAGAGAACACTGAAGCTTTCTTT CARTENTEAFF 11 TRBV6-6 . TRBJ1-1 .
TGTGCCAGTAACACTATTTTCGACCCGAACACTGAAGCTTTCTTT CASNTIFDPNTEAFF 15 TRBV19 . TRBJ1-1 .
TGTGCCAGCAGGTTGAGCCCCGTCGGAAACACCATATATTTT CASRLSPVGNTIYF 14 TRBV2 . TRBJ1-3 .
TGTGCCAGCGGGGGGGCGGGTGGAAACACCATATATTTT CASGGAGGNTIYF 13 TRBV6-6 . TRBJ1-3 .
TGTGCCAGCAGCAACGACAGTCCGAACACCGGGGAGCTGTTTTTT CASSNDSPNTGELFF 15 TRBV11-3 . TRBJ2-2 .
TGCGCCAGCAGCCAAGCCCCCGCGGGCAATCAGCCCCAGCATTTT CASSQAPAGNQPQHF 15 TRBV4-1 . TRBJ1-5 .
TGTGCCAGTAGTATATCGCAGGTACGACGCAACGATGGCTACACCTTC CASSISQVRRNDGYTF 16 TRBV19 . TRBJ1-2 .
TGTGCCAATACCGGAGGGGAATACTATGGCTACACCTTC CANTGGEYYGYTF 13 TRBV2 . TRBJ1-2 .
TGCGCCAGCAGCCAAAGCCTCGGACAGGGGGCAGGGGAAGAGCATTTT CASSQSLGQGAGEEHF 16 TRBV4-1 once TRBJ1-5 TRBD1
TGTGCCAGCGCCGTGGGAGGGGTGGAGACCCAGTACTTC CASAVGGVETQYF 13 TRBV6-5 . TRBJ2-5 TRBD2
TGTGCCAGCAGCCTTTGGGGCGAGCAGTTCTTC CASSLWGEQFF 11 TRBV3-1/TRBV3-2 . TRBJ2-1 .
TGTGCCAGTAGGGACGGCAGGGATGGTGGAGCTTTCTTT CASRDGRDGGAFF 13 TRBV19 . TRBJ1-1 .
TGTGCCAGCAGCGTAGCGGGGCGGGCCTACAATGAGCAGTTCTTC CASSVAGRAYNEQFF 15 TRBV25-1 . TRBJ2-1 TRBD2
TGTGCCAGTAGTATACAGGGAACCGGGGAGCTGTTTTTT CASSIQGTGELFF 13 TRBV19 . TRBJ2-2 .
TGTGCCAGCAGTGAAGGGGAGGTGGAAGCTTTCTTT CASSEGEVEAFF 12 TRBV2 . TRBJ1-1 .
TGTGCCAGCACTATGACTAGCGGGAGCCCCAACGAGCAGTACTTC CASTMTSGSPNEQYF 15 TRBV2 . TRBJ2-7 TRBD2
TGCAGTGCTAGTGGGGCTAGCGGAGCCGTCACGAATGAGCAGTTCTTC CSASGASGAVTNEQFF 16 TRBV20-1 once TRBJ2-1 TRBD2